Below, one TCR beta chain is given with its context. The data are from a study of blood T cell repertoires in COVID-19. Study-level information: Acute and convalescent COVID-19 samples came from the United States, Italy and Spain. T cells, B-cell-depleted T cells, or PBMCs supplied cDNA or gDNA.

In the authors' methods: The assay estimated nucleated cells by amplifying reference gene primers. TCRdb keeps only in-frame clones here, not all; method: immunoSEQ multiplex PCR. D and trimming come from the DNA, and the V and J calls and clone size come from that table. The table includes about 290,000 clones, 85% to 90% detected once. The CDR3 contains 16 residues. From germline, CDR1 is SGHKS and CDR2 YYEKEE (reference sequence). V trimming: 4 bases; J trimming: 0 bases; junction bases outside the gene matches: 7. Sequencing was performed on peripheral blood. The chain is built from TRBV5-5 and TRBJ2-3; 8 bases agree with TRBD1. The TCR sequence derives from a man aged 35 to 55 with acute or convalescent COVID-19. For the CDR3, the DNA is TGTGCCAGCAGCCCCCAGGGGGCCAGGAGCACAGATACGCAGTATTTT. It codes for CASSPQGARSTDTQYF.